Below, one T cell receptor beta chain is given with its context. No antigen is known for it. This specimen comes from a study of CD8 T cells in ankylosing spondylitis. Study-wide results and caveats: Previously reported in reactive arthritis synovial fluid and blood were some of the motif variants. What seemed typical of ankylosing spondylitis blood was a TCR beta motif built from about eight highly homologous variants.

In making TCR beta libraries, quantitative 5'-RACE with molecular barcodes was used. A single record per CDR3 protein comes from TCRdb applying MiXCR to the 5' RACE reads. The table records approximately 500,000 distinct CDR3 sequences, roughly 13% of them present only once. The V end lost 5 bases, the J end lost 6 bases, and 16 bases lay between the germline ends. The CDR3 spans 14 residues. CDR1 and CDR2 (germline): SQVTM, ANQGSEA. The V gene is TRBV29-1, the J gene TRBJ2-2, with a possible D match to TRBD2 (6 bases). This sequence was found in a male donor with ankylosing spondylitis. Sequenced material: blood, either unsorted or a sorted T cell fraction (not recorded which). CDR3 in amino acids: CSVQQGWGAGELFF. In nucleotides, the CDR3 is TGCAGCGTTCAGCAGGGTTGGGGGGCCGGGGAGCTGTTTTTT.